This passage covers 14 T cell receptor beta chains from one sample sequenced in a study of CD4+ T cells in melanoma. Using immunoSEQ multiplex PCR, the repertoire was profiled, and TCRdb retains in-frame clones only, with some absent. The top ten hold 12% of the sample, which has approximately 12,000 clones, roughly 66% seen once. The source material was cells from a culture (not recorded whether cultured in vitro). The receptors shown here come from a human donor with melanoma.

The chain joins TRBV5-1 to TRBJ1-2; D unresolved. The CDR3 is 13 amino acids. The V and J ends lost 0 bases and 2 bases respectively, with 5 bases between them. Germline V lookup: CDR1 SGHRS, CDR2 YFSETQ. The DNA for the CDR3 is TGCGCCAGCAGCTTGGAGGGCAACTATGGCTACACCTTC. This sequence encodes CASSLEGNYGYTF.

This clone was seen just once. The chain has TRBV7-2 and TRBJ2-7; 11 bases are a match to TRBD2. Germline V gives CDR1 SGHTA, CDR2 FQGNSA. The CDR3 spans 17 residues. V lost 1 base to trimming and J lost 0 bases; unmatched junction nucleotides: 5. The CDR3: CASSLETSGESSYEQYF. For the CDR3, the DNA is TGTGCCAGCAGCTTAGAGACTAGCGGGGAGAGCTCCTACGAGCAGTACTTC.

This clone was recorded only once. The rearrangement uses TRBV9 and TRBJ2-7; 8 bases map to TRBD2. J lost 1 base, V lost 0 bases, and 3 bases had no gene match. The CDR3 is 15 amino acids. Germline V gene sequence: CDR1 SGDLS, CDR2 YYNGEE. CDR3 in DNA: TGTGCCAGCAGCGTAGGGACTAGCCCATCCTACGAGCAGTACTTC. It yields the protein CASSVGTSPSYEQYF.

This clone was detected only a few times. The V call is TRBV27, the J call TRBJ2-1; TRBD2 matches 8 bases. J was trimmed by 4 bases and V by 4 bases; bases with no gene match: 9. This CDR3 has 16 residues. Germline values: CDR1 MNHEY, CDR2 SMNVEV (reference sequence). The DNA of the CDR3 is TGTGCCAGCAGTTCCAGGTTAGCGGGGTCTTACAATGAGCAGTTCTTC. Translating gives CASSSRLAGSYNEQFF.

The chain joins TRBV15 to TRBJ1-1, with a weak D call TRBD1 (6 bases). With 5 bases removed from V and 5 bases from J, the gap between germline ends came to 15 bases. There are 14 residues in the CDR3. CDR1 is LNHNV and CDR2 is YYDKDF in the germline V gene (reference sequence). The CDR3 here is CATSLFGGNTEAFF. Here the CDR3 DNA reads TGTGCCACCAGCCTCTTCGGGGGCAATACTGAAGCTTTCTTT.

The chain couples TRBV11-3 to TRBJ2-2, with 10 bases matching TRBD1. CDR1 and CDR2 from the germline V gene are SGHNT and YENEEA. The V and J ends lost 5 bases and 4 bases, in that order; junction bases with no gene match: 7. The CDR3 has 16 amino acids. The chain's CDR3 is CASSPGGQGPTGELFF. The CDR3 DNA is TGTGCCAGCAGCCCCGGGGGACAGGGGCCCACCGGGGAGCTGTTTTTT.

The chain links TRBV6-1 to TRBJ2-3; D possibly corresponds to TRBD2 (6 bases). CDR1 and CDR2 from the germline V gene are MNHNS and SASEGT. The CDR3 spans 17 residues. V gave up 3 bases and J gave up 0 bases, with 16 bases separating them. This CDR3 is CASSDRFLAGSTDTQYF. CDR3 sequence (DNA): TGTGCCAGCAGTGATCGATTCTTGGCGGGGAGCACAGATACGCAGTATTTT.

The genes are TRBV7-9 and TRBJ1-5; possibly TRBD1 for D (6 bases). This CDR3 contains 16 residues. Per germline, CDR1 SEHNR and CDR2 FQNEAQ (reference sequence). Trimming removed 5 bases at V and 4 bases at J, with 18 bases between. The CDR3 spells CASSTAGQKFNQPQHF. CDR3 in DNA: TGTGCCAGCAGCACGGCGGGACAAAAGTTTAATCAGCCCCAGCATTTT.

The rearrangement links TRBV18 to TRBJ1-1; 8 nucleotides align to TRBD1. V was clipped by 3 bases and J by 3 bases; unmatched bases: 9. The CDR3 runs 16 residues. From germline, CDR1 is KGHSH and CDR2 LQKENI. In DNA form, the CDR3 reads TGTGCCAGCTCACCTTTGGCAGGGGGCGTCTACACTGAAGCTTTCTTT. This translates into CASSPLAGGVYTEAFF. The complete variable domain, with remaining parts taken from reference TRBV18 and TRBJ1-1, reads NAGVMQNPRHLVRRRGQEARLRCSPMKGHSHVYWYRQLPEEGLKFMVYLQKENIIDESGMPKERFSAEFPKEGPSILRIQQVVRGDSAAYFCASSPLAGGVYTEAFFGQGTRLTVV.

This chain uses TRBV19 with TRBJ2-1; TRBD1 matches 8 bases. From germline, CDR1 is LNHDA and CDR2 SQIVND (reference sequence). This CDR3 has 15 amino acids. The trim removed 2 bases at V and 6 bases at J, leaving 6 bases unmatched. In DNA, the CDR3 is TGTGCCAGTAGTATAAGAGGACAGGGTATCAATGAGCAGTTCTTC. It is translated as CASSIRGQGINEQFF.

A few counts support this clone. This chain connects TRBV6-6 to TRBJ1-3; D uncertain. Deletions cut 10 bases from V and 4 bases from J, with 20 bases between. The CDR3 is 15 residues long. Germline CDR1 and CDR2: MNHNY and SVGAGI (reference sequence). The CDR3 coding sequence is TGTGCCACTGACGGACGAAGTTCCGGGGGAAACACCATATATTTT. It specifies CATDGRSSGGNTIYF.

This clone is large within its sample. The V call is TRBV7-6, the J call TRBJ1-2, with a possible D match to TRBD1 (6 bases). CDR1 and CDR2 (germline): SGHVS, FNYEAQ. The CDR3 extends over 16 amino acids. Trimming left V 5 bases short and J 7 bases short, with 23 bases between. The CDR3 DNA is TGTGCCAGCAGCCCGGAACTGACAGGTCTCGCTTCTGGCTACACCTTC. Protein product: CASSPELTGLASGYTF. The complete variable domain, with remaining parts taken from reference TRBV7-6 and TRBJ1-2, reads GAGVSQSPRYKVTKRGQDVALRCDPISGHVSLYWYRQALGQGPEFLTYFNYEAQQDKSGLPNDRFSAERPEGSISTLTIQRTEQRDSAMYRCASSPELTGLASGYTFGSGTRLTVV.

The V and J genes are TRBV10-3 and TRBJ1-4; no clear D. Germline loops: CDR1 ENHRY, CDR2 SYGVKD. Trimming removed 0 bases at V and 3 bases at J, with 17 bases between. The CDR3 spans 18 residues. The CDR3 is CAISESILDAWSNEKLFF. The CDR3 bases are TGTGCCATCAGTGAGTCGATTCTGGACGCATGGTCTAATGAAAAACTGTTTTTT.

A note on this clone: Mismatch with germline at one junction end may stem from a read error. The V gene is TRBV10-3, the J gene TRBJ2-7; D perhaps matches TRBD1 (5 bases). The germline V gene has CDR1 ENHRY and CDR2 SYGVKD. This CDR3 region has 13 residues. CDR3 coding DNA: TGTGCCAGCAGTTCAGGGCGTCAGTACGAGCAGTACTTC. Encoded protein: CASSSGRQYEQYF.